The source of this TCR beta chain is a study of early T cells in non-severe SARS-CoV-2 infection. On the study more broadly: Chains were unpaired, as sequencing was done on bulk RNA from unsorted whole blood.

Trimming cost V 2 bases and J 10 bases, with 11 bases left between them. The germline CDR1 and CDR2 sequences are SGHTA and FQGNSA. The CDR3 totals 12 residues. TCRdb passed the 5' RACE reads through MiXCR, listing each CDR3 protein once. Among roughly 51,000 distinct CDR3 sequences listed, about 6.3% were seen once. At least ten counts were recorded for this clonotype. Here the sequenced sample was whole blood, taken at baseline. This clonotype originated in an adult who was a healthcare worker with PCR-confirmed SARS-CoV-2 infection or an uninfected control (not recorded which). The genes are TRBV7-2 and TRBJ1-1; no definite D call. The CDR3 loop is CASSLRASGAFF. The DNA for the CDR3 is TGTGCCAGCAGCTTAAGGGCGTCTGGAGCTTTCTTT.